The source of this T cell receptor beta chain is a study of cytomegalovirus exposure and HLA in healthy donors. Whole-study context: A later analysis reported the same platform for the 120 validation repertoires and the roughly 700 first-cohort repertoires. The study's findings and limits: First-cohort TCR clusters tended to co-occur in the roughly 130 validation repertoires, a later analysis found. Rare sequences made up most TCRs, while some public TCRs were found in many donors.

Using immunoSEQ multiplex PCR, the repertoire was profiled, and TCRdb retains in-frame clones only, with some absent. The profile shows 120,000 or so clones, about nine tenths of them singletons. Germline loops: CDR1 LNHDA, CDR2 SQIVND (reference sequence). The CDR3 has 14 residues. Trimming left V 5 bases short and J 2 bases short, with 13 bases between. As for this clone: The antigen remains undetermined.

This receptor was obtained from a man between 25 and 39 years old in good health and CMV-seronegative. Sequencing was performed on PBMCs. The V and J genes are TRBV19 and TRBJ2-7; D is unclear. The CDR3 sequence is CASSPRKLAYEQYF. DNA of the CDR3: TGTGCCAGTAGTCCGCGAAAGCTAGCCTACGAGCAGTACTTC.